This paragraph covers one TCR beta chain sequence. The antigen is undetermined. This entry belongs to a study of beta chain features in type 1 diabetes. Broader study findings: Insertions at VDJ junctions were less frequent in type 1 diabetes patients. These patients also deleted more nucleotides at the same junctions.

Without exception, sorted populations had purity beyond 98%. Germline values: CDR1 MNHEY, CDR2 SMNVEV (reference sequence). This CDR3 has 12 amino acids. With 7 bases removed from V and 4 bases from J, the gap between germline ends came to 8 bases. TCRB transcripts that were expressed got sequenced, as all of the isolated RNA had been reverse transcribed. TCRdb's table, derived via immunoSEQ multiplex PCR, lists solely in-frame clones and lacks some. The sample includes under 800,000 clones, roughly 15% of them seen just once. Sequencing was performed on naive CD4+ T cells from blood. The receptor was isolated from a man between 18 and 35 years old in good health. This chain joins TRBV27 and TRBJ2-1; no clear D. For the CDR3, the DNA is TGTGCCAGCACTTCAGTTTACAATGAGCAGTTCTTC. This codes for CASTSVYNEQFF.